The clone carrying this T cell receptor beta chain was detected only a few times. Its antigen is currently unknown. Individually, cDNA molecules had unique molecular identifiers attached to them. TCRdb called the 5' RACE reads again in MiXCR, with one record for every CDR3 protein. The table lists approximately 52,000 distinct CDR3 sequences, approximately 8% of them singletons, with 9.4% in the top ten. The sample belongs to a study of early T cells in non-severe SARS-CoV-2 infection. At the level of the study: Chains from this unsorted whole-blood bulk RNA could not be paired. Study-wide results and limits: Anti-spike CD8 responses were favored in VDJdb matching, and private and CD4 specificities were missed.

J gave up 3 bases and V 0 bases, and 7 bases lay outside the gene matches. This CDR3 has 16 amino acids. Germline loops: CDR1 MNHEY, CDR2 SVGEGT. Sequenced: whole blood. This clonotype was sampled from an adult who was a healthcare worker with PCR-confirmed SARS-CoV-2 infection or an uninfected control (not recorded which). This sequence joins TRBV6-2 or TRBV6-3 and TRBJ2-7, with 8 bases identical to TRBD1. The CDR3: CASSYSRTGTIYEQYF. DNA of the CDR3: TGTGCCAGCAGTTACTCCCGGACAGGGACCATCTACGAGCAGTACTTC.